A selection of T cell receptor beta chains follows, all from one sample in a study of type 1 and type 2 diabetes patients. From the multiplex PCR reads, TCRdb called clonotypes with MiXCR, one entry per CDR3 protein. This sample yields 270,000 or so distinct CDR3 sequences, of which around 50% are seen a single time; around 15% belongs to the top ten. Sequenced: peripheral blood mononuclear cells (PBMCs). The source is a man aged 18 to 30 with type 2 diabetes. The CDR3 runs from the conserved cysteine through the conserved F or W. Each record gives: J gene, clone size, D gene, V gene, CDR3 protein, CDR3 DNA. A D gene is named only where the DNA matches it firmly. Some rows have no size entry. The others give once, few or many, or a class for an expanded clone.

j_call: TRBJ1-5
clone_size: .
d_call: .
v_call: TRBV7-8
cdr3_aa: CASSLAGDVQHF
cdr3_nt: TGTGCCAGCAGCTTAGCCGGGGACGTCCAGCATTTT

j_call: TRBJ2-5
clone_size: .
d_call: .
v_call: TRBV10-3
cdr3_aa: CASSPRGRFQETQYF
cdr3_nt: TGTGCCAGCAGTCCCCGAGGACGGTTCCAAGAGACCCAGTACTTC

j_call: TRBJ2-5
clone_size: .
d_call: .
v_call: TRBV19
cdr3_aa: CASAEETQYF
cdr3_nt: TGTGCCAGCGCGGAGGAGACCCAGTACTTC

j_call: TRBJ1-6
clone_size: .
d_call: .
v_call: TRBV30
cdr3_aa: CAWSVGSPLHF
cdr3_nt: TGTGCCTGGAGTGTAGGGTCACCCCTCCACTTT

j_call: TRBJ2-7
clone_size: few
d_call: TRBD2
v_call: TRBV14
cdr3_aa: CASSQDRGVGLGGDTEQYF
cdr3_nt: TGTGCCAGCAGCCAAGATCGAGGGGTTGGCTTGGGAGGGGATACCGAGCAGTACTTC

j_call: TRBJ2-5
clone_size: .
d_call: TRBD1
v_call: TRBV29-1
cdr3_aa: CSVEGQGQETQYF
cdr3_nt: TGCAGCGTTGAAGGACAGGGCCAAGAGACCCAGTACTTC

j_call: TRBJ2-1
clone_size: few
d_call: .
v_call: TRBV7-4
cdr3_aa: CASSSRGSYNEQFF
cdr3_nt: TGTGCCAGCAGCTCTAGAGGGTCCTACAATGAGCAGTTCTTC

j_call: TRBJ2-5
clone_size: .
d_call: .
v_call: TRBV24-1
cdr3_aa: CATSLPGSETQYF
cdr3_nt: TGTGCCACCAGTCTGCCAGGTAGTGAGACCCAGTACTTC

j_call: TRBJ2-5
clone_size: few
d_call: .
v_call: TRBV27
cdr3_aa: CASSFSGTLKETQYF
cdr3_nt: TGTGCCAGCAGTTTTTCTGGTACCCTTAAAGAGACCCAGTACTTC

j_call: TRBJ2-7
clone_size: few
d_call: .
v_call: TRBV6-5
cdr3_aa: CASSKVGVEQYF
cdr3_nt: TGTGCCAGCAGCAAGGTGGGGGTCGAGCAGTACTTC

j_call: TRBJ2-3
clone_size: few
d_call: TRBD2
v_call: TRBV7-3
cdr3_aa: CASSRAGDTDTQYF
cdr3_nt: TGTGCCAGCAGTCGAGCGGGGGACACAGATACGCAGTATTTT

j_call: TRBJ2-1
clone_size: .
d_call: TRBD1
v_call: TRBV30
cdr3_aa: CAWSTGTGYNEQFF
cdr3_nt: TGTGCCTGGAGTACCGGGACAGGGTACAATGAGCAGTTCTTC

j_call: TRBJ2-5
clone_size: many
d_call: .
v_call: TRBV2
cdr3_aa: CASRAFGTQYF
cdr3_nt: TGTGCCAGCAGGGCATTTGGGACCCAGTACTTC

j_call: TRBJ2-7
clone_size: .
d_call: TRBD1
v_call: TRBV12-3/TRBV12-4
cdr3_aa: CASSFHRDSYEQYF
cdr3_nt: TGTGCCAGCAGTTTTCACCGGGACAGTTACGAGCAGTACTTC

j_call: TRBJ2-1
clone_size: .
d_call: .
v_call: TRBV13
cdr3_aa: CASSYSRQGSMNEQFF
cdr3_nt: TGTGCCAGCAGTTACTCCCGGCAGGGGAGTATGAATGAGCAGTTCTTC

j_call: TRBJ2-3
clone_size: .
d_call: TRBD2
v_call: TRBV19
cdr3_aa: CASSIGLAVTDTQYF
cdr3_nt: TGTGCCAGTAGTATAGGACTAGCGGTCACAGATACGCAGTATTTT

j_call: TRBJ1-6
clone_size: few
d_call: TRBD1
v_call: TRBV10-3
cdr3_aa: CAISEEDRDGSPLHF
cdr3_nt: TGTGCCATCAGTGAAGAGGACAGGGATGGTTCACCCCTCCACTTT

j_call: TRBJ2-7
clone_size: .
d_call: .
v_call: TRBV5-1
cdr3_aa: CASSLSVGSYYEQYF
cdr3_nt: TGCGCCAGCAGCTTGTCCGTGGGCAGTTACTACGAGCAGTACTTC

j_call: TRBJ1-4
clone_size: .
d_call: .
v_call: TRBV7-2
cdr3_aa: CASSLDSTDSEKLFF
cdr3_nt: TGTGCCAGCAGCTTAGACTCGACAGATAGTGAAAAACTGTTTTTT

j_call: TRBJ1-2
clone_size: many
d_call: .
v_call: TRBV6-6
cdr3_aa: CASSYPGLGHGYTF
cdr3_nt: TGTGCCAGCAGTTATCCGGGACTCGGACATGGCTACACCTTC

j_call: TRBJ2-5
clone_size: .
d_call: .
v_call: TRBV20-1
cdr3_aa: CSALSARQGETQYF
cdr3_nt: TGCAGTGCCTTGTCGGCTCGGCAGGGGGAGACCCAGTACTTC

j_call: TRBJ1-4
clone_size: .
d_call: .
v_call: TRBV20-1
cdr3_aa: CSAARMTNEKLFF
cdr3_nt: TGCAGTGCCGCCAGGATGACTAATGAAAAACTGTTTTTT

j_call: TRBJ1-1
clone_size: few
d_call: TRBD1
v_call: TRBV20-1
cdr3_aa: CSAMARQGSLSEAFF
cdr3_nt: TGCAGTGCAATGGCGAGACAGGGGAGTTTGTCTGAAGCTTTCTTT

j_call: TRBJ1-1
clone_size: .
d_call: .
v_call: TRBV20-1
cdr3_aa: CSARERGRTNDAEAFF
cdr3_nt: TGCAGTGCTAGAGAACGGGGGCGGACAAATGATGCTGAAGCTTTCTTT

j_call: TRBJ1-1
clone_size: many
d_call: .
v_call: TRBV10-1
cdr3_aa: CASSETLWSEAFF
cdr3_nt: TGCGCCAGCAGTGAGACATTGTGGTCTGAAGCTTTCTTT

j_call: TRBJ2-7
clone_size: .
d_call: TRBD2
v_call: TRBV2
cdr3_aa: CASRESSGGSYEQYF
cdr3_nt: TGTGCCAGCAGAGAGTCTAGCGGGGGTTCCTACGAGCAGTACTTC

j_call: TRBJ2-2
clone_size: few
d_call: .
v_call: TRBV19
cdr3_aa: CASSIDGRVRLSAGELFF
cdr3_nt: TGTGCCAGTAGTATAGATGGCAGGGTCCGGCTTAGCGCCGGGGAGCTGTTTTTT

j_call: TRBJ1-1
clone_size: few
d_call: .
v_call: TRBV29-1
cdr3_aa: CSVEGDTEAFF
cdr3_nt: TGCAGCGTTGAGGGGGACACTGAAGCTTTCTTT

j_call: TRBJ2-7
clone_size: .
d_call: .
v_call: TRBV20-1
cdr3_aa: CSAVTRGTYEQYF
cdr3_nt: TGCAGTGCTGTAACTCGGGGTACCTACGAGCAGTACTTC

j_call: TRBJ2-1
clone_size: few
d_call: TRBD2
v_call: TRBV6-6
cdr3_aa: CASAGLAGVTDEQFF
cdr3_nt: TGTGCCAGTGCGGGACTAGCGGGGGTGACGGATGAGCAGTTCTTC

j_call: TRBJ1-6
clone_size: .
d_call: .
v_call: TRBV19
cdr3_aa: CASNPRTDNSPLHF
cdr3_nt: TGTGCCAGTAACCCCAGGACGGATAATTCACCCCTCCACTTT

j_call: TRBJ2-7
clone_size: .
d_call: TRBD2
v_call: TRBV20-1
cdr3_aa: CSARDPGLAGGRGEQYF
cdr3_nt: TGCAGTGCTAGAGATCCCGGGCTAGCGGGAGGGAGGGGCGAGCAGTACTTC

j_call: TRBJ1-2
clone_size: few
d_call: .
v_call: TRBV19
cdr3_aa: CASTSFESYGYTF
cdr3_nt: TGTGCCAGTACCTCATTTGAAAGCTATGGCTACACCTTC

j_call: TRBJ2-7
clone_size: .
d_call: .
v_call: TRBV6-6
cdr3_aa: CASSHSGVGQYF
cdr3_nt: TGTGCCAGCAGCCACTCCGGGGTCGGGCAGTACTTC

j_call: TRBJ2-1
clone_size: few
d_call: .
v_call: TRBV20-1
cdr3_aa: CSAPLLAGAQDEQFF
cdr3_nt: TGCAGTGCCCCGCTCTTGGCGGGGGCTCAGGATGAGCAGTTCTTC

j_call: TRBJ2-3
clone_size: few
d_call: .
v_call: TRBV6-6
cdr3_aa: CASSLSAWKGTDTQYF
cdr3_nt: TGTGCCAGCAGCCTATCCGCCTGGAAAGGCACAGATACGCAGTATTTT

j_call: TRBJ1-1
clone_size: .
d_call: .
v_call: TRBV27
cdr3_aa: CASWFGRPNTEAFF
cdr3_nt: TGTGCCAGCTGGTTCGGACGGCCAAACACTGAAGCTTTCTTT

j_call: TRBJ1-1
clone_size: many
d_call: TRBD1
v_call: TRBV30
cdr3_aa: CAWSVAGYRGSTEAFF
cdr3_nt: TGTGCCTGGAGTGTTGCGGGTTACAGGGGGAGCACTGAAGCTTTCTTT

j_call: TRBJ2-5
clone_size: few
d_call: .
v_call: TRBV7-9
cdr3_aa: CASSFWGEVLEETQYF
cdr3_nt: TGTGCCAGCAGCTTTTGGGGGGAGGTCTTGGAAGAGACCCAGTACTTC

j_call: TRBJ1-6
clone_size: few
d_call: .
v_call: TRBV19
cdr3_aa: CASKANNSPLHF
cdr3_nt: TGTGCCAGTAAGGCTAATAATTCACCCCTCCACTTT

j_call: TRBJ2-2
clone_size: few
d_call: TRBD1
v_call: TRBV7-3
cdr3_aa: CASSEYEQGATGELFF
cdr3_nt: TGTGCCAGCAGTGAATATGAACAGGGGGCCACCGGGGAGCTGTTTTTT

j_call: TRBJ1-6
clone_size: once
d_call: TRBD1
v_call: TRBV20-1
cdr3_aa: CSAKKQGARVSPLHF
cdr3_nt: TGCAGTGCCAAGAAGCAGGGGGCCCGGGTTTCACCCCTCCACTTT

j_call: TRBJ2-7
clone_size: few
d_call: .
v_call: TRBV7-8
cdr3_aa: CASSPLIRSPDEQYF
cdr3_nt: TGTGCCAGCAGCCCACTAATAAGGAGTCCTGACGAGCAGTACTTC

j_call: TRBJ1-6
clone_size: many
d_call: .
v_call: TRBV2
cdr3_aa: CASGTSSYNSPLHF
cdr3_nt: TGTGCCAGTGGGACGAGCTCCTATAATTCACCCCTCCACTTT

j_call: TRBJ1-2
clone_size: .
d_call: TRBD1
v_call: TRBV29-1
cdr3_aa: CSVVAPQGWDYGYTF
cdr3_nt: TGCAGCGTTGTTGCCCCACAGGGGTGGGACTATGGCTACACCTTC